This is a list of T cell receptor beta chains from one sample in a study of memory CD4+ T cells and cytomegalovirus serostatus. Clones were read by immunoSEQ multiplex PCR, and TCRdb kept only the in-frame ones, dropping some. The sample lists around 84,000 clones, approximately 80% occurring once. The sequenced sample was memory CD4+ T cells from blood. These receptors were collected from an adult in good health and CMV-seronegative. The conserved cysteine and the conserved F or W are not part of the CDR3 here. Size is omitted from some rows. Given values are once, few, many or a class for expanded clones.

TRBV28,TRBJ1-6,-,ASSLWGGAGTGSPLH
TRBV19,TRBJ2-7,-,ASPGWSGEGEY
TRBV30,TRBJ1-5,once,AWSWTGEQPQH
TRBV6-5,TRBJ1-2,once,ATAGGSGYT
TRBV9,TRBJ1-1,once,ASSGEKQWDSEKAF
TRBV28,TRBJ2-2,-,ASRTPRSGGDGGELF
TRBV7-7,TRBJ2-5,once,ASSLGPSGQETQY
TRBV2,TRBJ2-5,few,ASSAGLKLGPQY
TRBV30,TRBJ1-5,-,AWSVGWAGDQPQH
TRBV28,TRBJ1-2,-,ASRGQGGANYGYT
TRBV27,TRBJ2-7,-,ASSLLAGAYEQY
TRBV10-3,TRBJ1-6,-,AISDRNSPLH
TRBV2,TRBJ2-1,-,ASNWELYNEQF
TRBV28,TRBJ1-6,-,ASRPGNSPLH
TRBV5-1,TRBJ2-3,-,ASSLEGRSTDTQY
TRBV7-2,TRBJ1-1,-,ASSLALGGAEAF
TRBV10-3,TRBJ1-6,-,AISEVGGDSPLH
TRBV18,TRBJ2-1,-,ASSPPGVRSYNEQF
TRBV19,TRBJ1-5,many,ASSKTGNNQPQH
TRBV19,TRBJ2-7,-,ASSEYRGQHEQY
TRBV18,TRBJ2-5,-,ASSRQETQY
TRBV28,TRBJ2-7,few,ASSPPGRYEQY
TRBV5-4,TRBJ1-2,-,ASSPQGKGGYT
TRBV5-5,TRBJ2-5,-,ASIFGGSFQETQY
TRBV21-1,TRBJ1-4,-,ASSNHRTANEKLF
TRBV28,TRBJ2-2,-,ASSPGGHSTGELF
TRBV5-3,TRBJ1-5,-,ARSDQAGTANQPQH
TRBV5-1,TRBJ2-5,few,ASSLLGGTQETQY
TRBV2,TRBJ1-3,-,ASTYSRGAVGNTIY
TRBV5-1,TRBJ1-4,-,ASRFGQTPNEKLF
TRBV6-4,TRBJ2-7,-,ASSDSTWGGVSYEQY
TRBV28,TRBJ2-2,few,ASRAWTTTGELF
TRBV19,TRBJ1-6,-,ASSLTGTVNSPLH